The clone carrying this T cell receptor beta chain has only one observation. Its antigen is unknown. This record belongs to a study of shared clonotypes between healthy human individuals. The study, taken as a whole, reports: For naive CD4 cells, 4.5% to 6.5% of clonotypes were shared across four donors. The generation probabilities recorded for non-shared clonotypes fell below those of clonotypes shared by all four donors. An expected dependence of interdonor clonotype sharing on sequencing depth was noted.

Sorted-subset replicate PCRs used approximately 200 ng of genomic DNA. This amount corresponded to approximately 30,000 T cell genomes. The method was immunoSEQ multiplex PCR; TCRdb's version includes in-frame clones alone and lacks a portion of them. This table holds 2.5 million or so clones, more than 90% found once. The CDR3 is 13 amino acids. Trimming took off 2 bases at V and 0 bases at J, with 8 bases between the two ends. CDR1 is GTSNPN, CDR2 SVGIG, per germline (reference sequence). Material: naive CD4+ T cells sorted from blood. Specified subset: CD45RA+ positively selected. This TCR came from a man aged 18 to 29 in good health. The chain has TRBV30 and TRBJ2-7, with D possibly TRBD1 on 5 matching bases. The CDR3 here is CAWSWQGSYEQYF. The CDR3 DNA reads as TGTGCCTGGAGTTGGCAGGGCTCCTACGAGCAGTACTTC.